The rows below give T cell receptor beta chains drawn from one sample of a study of cytomegalovirus exposure and HLA in healthy donors. Data came from immunoSEQ multiplex PCR; TCRdb stores just in-frame clones and leaves some out. The sample has fewer than 150,000 clones; about 80% are singletons. Material: PBMCs. Receptors originate from a man younger than 40 in good health and CMV-seronegative. Each CDR3 is given with its conserved first and last residue. The D gene is left open where the match is weak. Size values are once, few and many counts, or a class for expanded clones, and some rows have none.

cdr3_aa,clone_size,d_call,cdr3_length,j_call,v_call
CASRPSGVTGELFF,.,.,14,TRBJ2-2,TRBV28
CASSTGQGANYGYTF,.,TRBD1,15,TRBJ1-2,TRBV19
CASRRSGVNTEAFF,.,.,14,TRBJ1-1,TRBV11-2
CASSYDSQETQYF,.,.,13,TRBJ2-5,TRBV5-4
CASSQGKGVFNWAFF,.,.,15,TRBJ1-1,TRBV14
CASSSDRPYEQYF,.,TRBD1,13,TRBJ2-7,TRBV7-2
CASSYGGAANYGYTF,.,.,15,TRBJ1-2,TRBV6-5
CSARRGTSVGETQYF,.,TRBD2,15,TRBJ2-5,TRBV29-1
CASSSGQGPGELFF,once,TRBD1,14,TRBJ2-2,TRBV5-1
CASTEYSRATGELFF,.,.,15,TRBJ2-2,TRBV6-1
CASSPVGQGSGTEAFF,once,.,16,TRBJ1-1,TRBV18
CASGSGTDRGYTF,.,TRBD1,13,TRBJ1-2,TRBV28
CASSSGANYGYTF,.,.,13,TRBJ1-2,TRBV19
CASRKSTGAYEQYF,.,TRBD1,14,TRBJ2-7,TRBV6-1
CASSLVPRDYGYTF,few,.,14,TRBJ1-2,TRBV5-1
CASSTSGEANTEAFF,.,.,15,TRBJ1-1,TRBV28
CASSNPKNTDTQYF,.,.,14,TRBJ2-3,TRBV14
CSVEDNYGYTF,few,.,11,TRBJ1-2,TRBV29-1
CASSIPGGVRADTQYF,.,.,16,TRBJ2-3,TRBV5-4
CASSLSREARGVEQYF,.,TRBD2,16,TRBJ2-7,TRBV28
CASSLGRAGNTIYF,.,.,14,TRBJ1-3,TRBV5-6
CASSLGRQGEVGQFF,.,.,15,TRBJ2-1,TRBV13
CASSLTTGNTIYF,.,.,13,TRBJ1-3,TRBV5-1
CATSRGVGAPGYTF,.,.,14,TRBJ1-2,TRBV15
CASSSPGRQGALEQYF,.,TRBD1,16,TRBJ2-7,TRBV6-5
CASSLSPRYEQYF,few,.,13,TRBJ2-7,TRBV27
CASSVGRGGYTF,.,.,12,TRBJ1-2,TRBV9
CASSFTAQETQYF,.,.,13,TRBJ2-5,TRBV28
CASSGDGTSYNEQFF,.,.,15,TRBJ2-1,TRBV5-1